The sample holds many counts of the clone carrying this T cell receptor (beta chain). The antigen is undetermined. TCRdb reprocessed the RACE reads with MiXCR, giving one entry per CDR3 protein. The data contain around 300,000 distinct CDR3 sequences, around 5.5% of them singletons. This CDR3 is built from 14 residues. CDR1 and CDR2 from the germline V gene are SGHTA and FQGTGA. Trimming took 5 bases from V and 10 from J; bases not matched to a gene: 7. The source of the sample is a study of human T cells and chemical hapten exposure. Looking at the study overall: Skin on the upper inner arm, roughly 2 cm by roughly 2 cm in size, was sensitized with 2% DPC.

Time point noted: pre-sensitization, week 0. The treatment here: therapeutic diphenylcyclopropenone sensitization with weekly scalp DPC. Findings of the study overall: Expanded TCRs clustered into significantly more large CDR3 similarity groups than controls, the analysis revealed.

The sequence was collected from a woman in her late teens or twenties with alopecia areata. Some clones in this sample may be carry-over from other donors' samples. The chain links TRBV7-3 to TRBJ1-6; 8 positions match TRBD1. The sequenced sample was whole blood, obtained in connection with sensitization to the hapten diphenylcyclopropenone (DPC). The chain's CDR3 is CASSPRTGNSPLHF. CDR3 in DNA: TGTGCCAGCAGCCCCCGGACAGGGAACTCACCCCTCCACTTT.